The next 15 T cell receptor beta chains were all read from a single sample in a study of vaccination and CD4 T cells after COVID-19 (dated by TCRdb to 2022 to 2024). The intended sense of this specimen's treatment or condition label: roughly 11-day PBMC culture with coronavirus spike peptide pools or control peptides (ViraFEST assay). These TCRs are of unknown antigen specificity. The library was made by PCR. The listed sequencing device is Illumina iSeq 100. At the Johns Hopkins FTIC core, DNA from the cultured CD4+ T cells underwent TCR sequencing with the Oncomine TCR Beta short-read assay. Using fastp trimming at Q25 and MiXCR clonotype assembly, TCRdb reanalyzed the public sequencing data and kept in-frame beta chains. Rows matching on CDR3 protein sequence are summarized as one entry with the most common DNA and genes. The sample includes around 10,000 distinct CDR3 sequences, with around 59% observed a single time. The leading ten clones occupy more than 8.5% of the sample.

Material for sequencing was CD4+ T cells from blood, cultured in vitro. The receptor source for this set is a human donor who had recovered from COVID-19.

V usage is TRBV6-1 and J usage is TRBJ1-1; no clear D. Germline V gene sequence: CDR1 MNHNS, CDR2 SASEGT. The V gene lost 5 bases and the J gene lost 5 bases, with 24 bases spanning the gap. The CDR3 consists of 17 residues. CDR3 amino acids: CASSQIALSEGGTEAFF. The DNA of the CDR3 is TGTGCCAGCAGTCAAATCGCGCTATCAGAAGGTGGGACTGAAGCTTTCTTT.

This chain joins TRBV20-1 and TRBJ1-3, with 8 nucleotides matching TRBD1. Germline loops: CDR1 DFQATT, CDR2 SNEGSKA (reference sequence). V shed 0 bases, J shed 3 bases, and the junction held 7 bases outside the gene matches. CDR3 length: 16 residues. The CDR3 spells CSARDLDRGHGNTIYF. CDR3 DNA: TGCAGTGCTAGAGATCTAGACAGGGGACATGGAAACACCATATATTTT.

Only a few counts were recorded for this clonotype. The J gene is TRBJ2-7, the V gene TRBV5-1; D might be TRBD1 or TRBD2, each matching 5 bases. Germline loops: CDR1 SGHRS, CDR2 YFSETQ. This CDR3 has 14 residues. Deletions cut 3 bases from V and 3 bases from J, with 13 bases between. For the CDR3, the DNA is TGCGCCAGCAGCTCAACCGGGACCAACTACGAGCAGTACTTC. It translates to CASSSTGTNYEQYF.

This clonotype has a handful of counts. J is TRBJ1-6 and V is TRBV20-1, with D hard to call. V was shortened by 0 bases and J by 8 bases, with 11 bases between the two germline ends. The germline V gene encodes CDR1 DFQATT and CDR2 SNEGSKA (reference sequence). This CDR3 is built from 14 residues. The CDR3 coding sequence is TGCAGTGCTAGAGATGTGGGGAATTATTCACCCCTCCACTTT. This encodes CSARDVGNYSPLHF.

The chain joins TRBV6-1 to TRBJ1-2; the match to TRBD1 covers 12 bases. This CDR3 has 17 amino acids. Unmatched junction bases numbered 9, after V lost 5 bases and J lost 2 bases. CDR1 and CDR2 (germline): MNHNS, SASEGT. CDR3 in amino acids: CASSNSGTGGLNYGYTF. The CDR3 nucleotides read TGTGCCAGCAGTAATTCCGGGACAGGGGGCCTAAACTATGGCTACACCTTC.

This chain joins TRBV6-5 and TRBJ2-2; tentative D call: TRBD2 (5 bases). This CDR3 has 17 amino acids. Germline V gives CDR1 MNHEY, CDR2 SVGAGI. Trimming removed 2 bases at V and 2 bases at J, with 15 bases between. In DNA form, the CDR3 reads TGTGCCAGCAGTTACCGTCTGTCCAGCGGCAACACCGGGGAGCTGTTTTTT. Amino acid sequence: CASSYRLSSGNTGELFF.

The chain has TRBV7-2 and TRBJ2-1; D might be TRBD2 (6 bases). Germline loops: CDR1 SGHTA, CDR2 FQGNSA. V was cut by 1 base and J by 15 bases, with 16 bases left in between. The CDR3 length is 13 residues. The CDR3 DNA is TGTGCCAGCAGCTTAGGGACCAGCGGGCGAACGTTCTTC. Amino acid sequence: CASSLGTSGRTFF.

The chain couples TRBV25-1 to TRBJ2-2; 10 nucleotides line up with TRBD2. This CDR3 is 15 amino acids long. V lost 10 bases, J lost 4 bases, and 9 bases stayed unmatched. CDR1 is MGHDK, CDR2 SYGVNS, per germline. CDR3 in amino acids: CATEGRLAGTGELFF. The CDR3 DNA sequence: TGTGCCACCGAAGGAAGACTAGCGGGCACCGGGGAGCTGTTTTTT.

The chain employs TRBV11-2 and TRBJ1-1; TRBD1 might be the D (5 bases). CDR3 length: 15 amino acids. V was pared by 0 bases and J by 3 bases, with 11 bases between. Germline CDR1 SGHAT, CDR2 FQNNGV. CDR3 sequence reads: CASSLDRVMDTEAFF. The CDR3 coding sequence is TGTGCCAGCAGCTTAGACAGGGTGATGGACACTGAAGCTTTCTTT.

The chain has TRBV5-1 and TRBJ2-7, with D possibly matching TRBD2 (5 bases). V was pared by 1 base and J by 6 bases, with 8 bases between. CDR1 SGHRS and CDR2 YFSETQ come from the germline V gene. This CDR3 region has 12 residues. The CDR3 reads CASSLQGSEQYF. CDR3 DNA: TGCGCCAGCAGCTTGCAAGGGAGCGAGCAGTACTTC.

The J gene is TRBJ1-2, the V gene TRBV6-1, with TRBD1 matching 10 bases. V gave up 4 bases and J gave up 6 bases; unmatched junction bases: 2. The CDR3 sequence is 13 residues long. Germline CDR1 MNHNS, CDR2 SASEGT. The CDR3 coding sequence is TGTGCCAGCAGTGTGGGACAGGGGAATGGCTACACCTTC. It translates to CASSVGQGNGYTF.

V usage is TRBV12-3 or TRBV12-4 and J usage is TRBJ1-2; D not certain. The CDR3 sequence is 17 residues long. V dropped 6 bases and J dropped 1 base, with 21 bases sitting between them. The DNA for the CDR3 is TGTGCCAGCAGGCCACACGGCGTACAGCAAGATAACTATGGCTACACCTTC. Protein sequence: CASRPHGVQQDNYGYTF.

This clonotype appeared once. The J gene is TRBJ1-5, the V gene TRBV30, with a possible D match to TRBD1 (5 bases). CDR1 is GTSNPN and CDR2 is SVGIG in the germline V gene (reference sequence). V lost 0 bases and J 4 bases, leaving 13 bases between the germline ends. The CDR3 has 15 residues. CDR3 in amino acids: CAWSVGAVRNQPQHF. The CDR3 nucleotides read TGTGCCTGGAGTGTCGGGGCCGTAAGGAATCAGCCCCAGCATTTT.

V usage is TRBV12-3 or TRBV12-4 and J usage is TRBJ2-7; TRBD1 aligns across 9 bases. CDR3 size: 13 residues. V trimming: 3 bases; J trimming: 9 bases; junction bases outside the gene matches: 6. CDR3 loop: CASSFGTGKGQYF. CDR3 nucleotides: TGTGCCAGCAGTTTCGGGACAGGGAAGGGGCAGTACTTC.

The J gene is TRBJ1-2, the V gene TRBV5-8; unclear D gene. V was clipped by 2 bases and J by 4 bases, with 3 bases between them. The length of the CDR3 is 11 residues. Germline loops: CDR1 SGHTS, CDR2 YDEGEE. The DNA of the CDR3 is TGTGCCAGCAGCTTTGGCTATGGCTACACCTTC. It translates to CASSFGYGYTF.